Below are 19 T cell receptor beta chains sequenced from a single sample in a study of CD8 T cells in ankylosing spondylitis. Study-wide points: Apparently characteristic of ankylosing spondylitis blood was a TCR beta motif (eight highly homologous variants).

Antigens for these TCRs are unknown. TCRdb redid the calling of the 5' RACE reads with MiXCR, one entry per CDR3 protein. The sample yields approximately 440,000 distinct CDR3 sequences, about 15% seen once. The source material was blood, either unsorted or a sorted T cell fraction (not recorded which). Every receptor here comes from a male donor with ankylosing spondylitis.

The chain uses TRBV12-3 or TRBV12-4 and TRBJ2-1; TRBD2 matches at 10 bases. The CDR3 runs 15 residues. Germline trimming cut 1 base from V and 9 bases from J; bases unmatched to any gene: 6. The CDR3 loop is CASSLGSGGRGEQFF. The CDR3 coding sequence is TGTGCCAGCAGTTTAGGTAGCGGGGGGCGGGGTGAGCAGTTCTTC.

This clonotype was found a few times. The V gene is TRBV4-2, the J gene TRBJ2-2, with 7 bases matching TRBD2. Germline loops: CDR1 LGHNA, CDR2 YNFKEQ. The V gene end was trimmed by 1 base and the J gene end by 2 bases; junction bases not matched to a gene: 4. CDR3 length: 16 residues. CDR3 sequence reads: CASSQGPSGNTGELFF. For the CDR3, the DNA is TGTGCCAGCAGCCAAGGCCCTAGCGGCAACACCGGGGAGCTGTTTTTT.

The rearrangement joins TRBV19 to TRBJ2-2; D unclear. CDR1 and CDR2 (germline): LNHDA, SQIVND (reference sequence). The V and J ends lost 7 bases and 6 bases respectively, with 12 bases between them. The CDR3 runs 13 residues. The CDR3 DNA follows: TGTGCCAGTACCCCGAGCAGGCCCGGGGAGCTGTTTTTT. As protein: CASTPSRPGELFF.

This chain connects TRBV27 to TRBJ2-2, with 7 bases lining up with TRBD2. CDR3 size: 18 residues. In germline, CDR1 is MNHEY, CDR2 SMNVEV (reference sequence). The V segment lost 2 bases and the J segment 0 bases; nucleotides outside the gene matches: 9. CDR3 loop: CASSLKSSGLANTGELFF. The CDR3 DNA sequence: TGTGCCAGCAGTTTAAAGAGTAGCGGGCTAGCGAACACCGGGGAGCTGTTTTTT.

This clonotype has at least ten counts. The chain combines TRBV24-1 with TRBJ2-4; 7 bases match TRBD1. The V gene end was trimmed by 4 bases and the J gene end by 14 bases; junction bases not matched to a gene: 7. Germline CDR1 and CDR2: KGHDR and SFDVKD. CDR3 length: 12 residues. The CDR3 DNA is TGTGCCACCAGTGACCGGACAGGCCAGAAGTACTTC. The encoded protein is CATSDRTGQKYF.

The chain is built from TRBV18 and TRBJ1-4, with D unresolved. V shed 3 bases and J shed 2 bases, with 7 bases lying between them. This CDR3 region has 14 residues. Germline V gene lookup returns CDR1 KGHSH and CDR2 LQKENI. CDR3 bases: TGTGCCAGCTCACCCGTCGGTACTAATGAAAAACTGTTTTTT. It codes for CASSPVGTNEKLFF.

This chain joins TRBV12-3 or TRBV12-4 and TRBJ1-2; D unresolved. The CDR3 spans 14 residues. V lost 2 bases and J 8 bases, leaving 15 bases between the germline ends. CDR3 bases: TGTGCCAGCAGTTTATCGGAAACGCCCGGCGGCTACACCTTC. This encodes CASSLSETPGGYTF.

In this sample, this clonotype turned up a few times. The CDR3 spells CSASDSRYEQYF. The CDR3 nucleotides read TGCAGTGCTTCGGACAGCCGCTACGAGCAGTACTTC. The chain links TRBV20-1 to TRBJ2-7; a possible D gene is TRBD1 (6 bases). Germline V gene sequence: CDR1 DFQATT, CDR2 SNEGSKA (reference sequence). With 5 bases removed from V and 3 bases from J, the gap between germline ends came to 11 bases. This CDR3 is built from 12 residues.

In this sample, this clonotype turned up a few times. J is TRBJ1-5 and V is TRBV4-3; weak D call: TRBD1 (6 bases). V lost 4 bases and J lost 10, with 14 bases in between. The CDR3 has 13 residues. From germline, CDR1 is LGHNA and CDR2 YSLEER. CDR3: CASSLDQGFPQHF. In nucleotides, the CDR3 is TGCGCCAGCAGCCTGGATCAGGGGTTCCCCCAGCATTTT.

In its sample, this clonotype was seen many times. This chain connects TRBV12-3 or TRBV12-4 to TRBJ1-5; D may be TRBD1 (6 bases). The CDR3 sequence is 14 residues long. With 6 bases removed from V and 3 bases from J, the gap between germline ends came to 12 bases. CDR3: CASSGGGPNQPQHF. CDR3 DNA: TGTGCCAGCAGCGGGGGGGGGCCCAATCAGCCCCAGCATTTT.

This clonotype has ten or more counts. This chain links TRBV9 with TRBJ2-3, with D unresolved. CDR3 length equals 14 residues. Trimming took off 4 bases at V and 0 bases at J, with 9 bases between the two ends. Germline values: CDR1 SGDLS, CDR2 YYNGEE. DNA of the CDR3: TGTGCCAGCAGCCCGACTGACAGCACAGATACGCAGTATTTT. Its protein is CASSPTDSTDTQYF.

This clonotype appeared many times. V gene TRBV15 combines with J gene TRBJ2-3; TRBD2 matches at 12 bases. The CDR3 runs 16 residues. V was clipped by 4 bases and J by 5 bases; unmatched bases: 7. Per germline, CDR1 LNHNV and CDR2 YYDKDF (reference sequence). The CDR3 region has the DNA TGTGCCACCAGCACACGACTAGCGGGAGTGAAAGATACGCAGTATTTT. Protein product: CATSTRLAGVKDTQYF. Looking up the rest from reference TRBV15 and TRBJ2-3 gives the full variable domain: DAMVIQNPRYQVTQFGKPVTLSCSQTLNHNVMYWYQQKSSQAPKLLFHYYDKDFNNEADTPDNFQSRRPNTSFCFLDIRSPGLGDTAMYLCATSTRLAGVKDTQYFGPGTRLTVL.

The rearrangement links TRBV7-9 to TRBJ2-1, with 10 bases fitting TRBD1. The trim removed 5 bases at V and 5 bases at J, leaving 12 bases unmatched. The CDR3 is 17 amino acids. Germline CDR1 and CDR2: SEHNR and FQNEAQ (reference sequence). The CDR3 is CASSASGGTGAHNEQFF. The DNA of the CDR3 is TGTGCCAGCAGCGCCTCCGGGGGGACAGGGGCCCACAATGAGCAGTTCTTC.

This clonotype has only a few counts. The V call is TRBV5-1, the J call TRBJ2-1; a possible D gene is TRBD1 (6 bases). V was shortened by 0 bases and J by 6 bases, with 13 bases between the two germline ends. The CDR3 sequence is 15 residues long. The germline V gene encodes CDR1 SGHRS and CDR2 YFSETQ. CDR3 amino acids: CASSLGPTGLNEQFF. The DNA for the CDR3 is TGCGCCAGCAGCTTGGGGCCGACAGGACTCAATGAGCAGTTCTTC.

The CDR3 here is CASSLGGSGTMGGYTF. CDR3 in DNA: TGTGCCAGCAGTTTAGGGGGTTCCGGAACCATGGGGGGCTACACCTTC. The rearrangement links TRBV12-3 or TRBV12-4 to TRBJ1-2, with no clear D. This CDR3 comprises 16 residues. With 1 base removed from V and 8 bases from J, the gap between germline ends came to 20 bases.

Only a few counts were recorded for this clonotype. The J gene is TRBJ2-3, the V gene TRBV20-1; D not resolved. Germline assignment: CDR1 DFQATT and CDR2 SNEGSKA (reference sequence). The CDR3 loop spans 14 amino acids. The V end was cut by 3 bases, the J end by 2 bases, with 12 bases between. DNA for the CDR3: TGCAGTGCTAGGATAATTGCTGTCACAGATACGCAGTATTTT. Protein: CSARIIAVTDTQYF.

The gene calls are TRBV13 and TRBJ2-2; perhaps TRBD2 as D (5 bases). Trimming took off 3 bases at V and 0 bases at J, with 11 bases between the two ends. This CDR3 region has 16 residues. Germline loops: CDR1 PRHDT, CDR2 FYEKMQ (reference sequence). The CDR3 reads CASSLSLAANTGELFF. In DNA form, the CDR3 reads TGTGCCAGCAGCTTGTCGCTAGCAGCGAACACCGGGGAGCTGTTTTTT.

The V gene is TRBV12-3 or TRBV12-4, the J gene TRBJ2-7; TRBD1 is a possible D gene (5 bases). The CDR3 sequence is 15 residues long. V was pared by 5 bases and J by 2 bases, with 16 bases between. In DNA, the CDR3 is TGTGCCAGCAGTGTTACCCTCGACAGCGCCTACGAGCAGTACTTC. It encodes CASSVTLDSAYEQYF.

V is TRBV5-1 and J is TRBJ1-4; 7 bases are a match to TRBD1. J was trimmed by 6 bases and V by 4 bases; bases with no gene match: 12. The CDR3 contains 16 residues. The germline V gene has CDR1 SGHRS and CDR2 YFSETQ. CDR3 DNA sequence: TGCGCCAGCAGCCTCGGAACAGGGGTCAGGGATGAAAAACTGTTTTTT. It codes for CASSLGTGVRDEKLFF.